These T cell receptor beta chains were read from a single sample in a study of vaccination effects on CD4 cells after COVID-19. Some clones are missing from TCRdb's copy, which holds only in-frame ones; the method was immunoSEQ multiplex PCR. The table shows over 25,000 clones, with roughly four fifths occurring only once. No antigen has been assigned to these receptors. This specimen was CD4+ T cells from PBMCs cultured with HCoV-229E spike peptides, taken after COVID-19 vaccination. The origin of the receptors is a human donor who received a COVID-19 vaccine. CDR3s include the opening cysteine and the closing phenylalanine or tryptophan. Fields, in order: CDR3 length, D gene, V gene, clone size, J gene, CDR3 DNA, CDR3 protein. A D gene is named only where the DNA matches it firmly. Only some rows state a clone size, as once, few, many or a class for expanded clones.

CDR3 length: 13; D gene: TRBD2; V gene: TRBV6-5; clone size: -; J gene: TRBJ2-5; CDR3 DNA: TGTGCCAGCAGCGCGACTAGCAAAGAGACCCAGTACTTC; CDR3 protein: CASSATSKETQYF
CDR3 length: 13; D gene: TRBD1; V gene: TRBV6-5; clone size: -; J gene: TRBJ1-5; CDR3 DNA: TGTGCCAGCAGTCGACAGGGGGGCCAGCCCCAGCATTTT; CDR3 protein: CASSRQGGQPQHF
CDR3 length: 15; D gene: -; V gene: TRBV5-8; clone size: -; J gene: TRBJ1-3; CDR3 DNA: TGTGCCAGCAGCTTGGTAGAAGGTTCCGGAAACACCATATATTTT; CDR3 protein: CASSLVEGSGNTIYF
CDR3 length: 15; D gene: -; V gene: TRBV18; clone size: few; J gene: TRBJ2-2; CDR3 DNA: TGTGCCAGCTCACCAGTCACTCTGAACACCGGGGAGCTGTTTTTT; CDR3 protein: CASSPVTLNTGELFF
CDR3 length: 15; D gene: TRBD2; V gene: TRBV6-5; clone size: few; J gene: TRBJ2-2; CDR3 DNA: TGTGCCAGCAGTTATGGGACTAGAACTACCGGGGAGCTGTTTTTT; CDR3 protein: CASSYGTRTTGELFF
CDR3 length: 13; D gene: -; V gene: TRBV7-9; clone size: -; J gene: TRBJ1-6; CDR3 DNA: TGTGCCAGCAGCCAGGTGAAGGATTCACCCCTCCACTTT; CDR3 protein: CASSQVKDSPLHF
CDR3 length: 13; D gene: -; V gene: TRBV29-1; clone size: -; J gene: TRBJ1-1; CDR3 DNA: TGCAGCGTTAGGACAGAGGGAAACACTGAAGCTTTCTTT; CDR3 protein: CSVRTEGNTEAFF
CDR3 length: 15; D gene: -; V gene: TRBV6-5; clone size: -; J gene: TRBJ1-1; CDR3 DNA: TGTGCCAGCATCCCTCCAAGAGCAGGGAACACTGAAGCTTTCTTT; CDR3 protein: CASIPPRAGNTEAFF
CDR3 length: 16; D gene: TRBD2; V gene: TRBV5-1; clone size: -; J gene: TRBJ2-1; CDR3 DNA: TGCGCCAGCAGCCTTATCGGGACTAGCGGTTGGGGTGAGCAGTTCTTC; CDR3 protein: CASSLIGTSGWGEQFF
CDR3 length: 15; D gene: TRBD2; V gene: TRBV2; clone size: -; J gene: TRBJ2-3; CDR3 DNA: TGTGCCAGCAGCGGCATGGGACTAGCGAGAGATACGCAGTATTTT; CDR3 protein: CASSGMGLARDTQYF
CDR3 length: 15; D gene: TRBD1; V gene: TRBV15; clone size: -; J gene: TRBJ2-5; CDR3 DNA: TGTGCCACCAGCAGAGATCCGGGACAGCAAGAGACCCAGTACTTC; CDR3 protein: CATSRDPGQQETQYF
CDR3 length: 16; D gene: TRBD2; V gene: TRBV5-4; clone size: -; J gene: TRBJ2-1; CDR3 DNA: TGTGCCAGCAGGGGAGGGGCTGACCCCTCCTACAATGAGCAGTTCTTC; CDR3 protein: CASRGGADPSYNEQFF
CDR3 length: 15; D gene: -; V gene: TRBV3-1/TRBV3-2; clone size: -; J gene: TRBJ2-1; CDR3 DNA: TGTGCCAGCAGCCACGATAGGGGATTTTACAATGAGCAGTTCTTC; CDR3 protein: CASSHDRGFYNEQFF
CDR3 length: 12; D gene: TRBD2; V gene: TRBV30; clone size: -; J gene: TRBJ2-1; CDR3 DNA: TGTGCCGCGAGCGGGGTTCGCAATGAGCAGTTCTTC; CDR3 protein: CAASGVRNEQFF
CDR3 length: 13; D gene: -; V gene: TRBV29-1; clone size: -; J gene: TRBJ2-2; CDR3 DNA: TGCAGCGCTGGAACGCCTCCTACCGGGGAGCTGTTTTTT; CDR3 protein: CSAGTPPTGELFF
CDR3 length: 15; D gene: -; V gene: TRBV11-2; clone size: few; J gene: TRBJ1-3; CDR3 DNA: TGTGCCAGCAGCTCCCGACAAGACTCTGGAAACACCATATATTTT; CDR3 protein: CASSSRQDSGNTIYF
CDR3 length: 14; D gene: -; V gene: TRBV3-1/TRBV3-2; clone size: -; J gene: TRBJ1-6; CDR3 DNA: TGTGCCAGCAGCCAAGTGGGGGGAAATTCACCCCTCCACTTT; CDR3 protein: CASSQVGGNSPLHF
CDR3 length: 13; D gene: TRBD1; V gene: TRBV27; clone size: few; J gene: TRBJ1-2; CDR3 DNA: TGTGCCAGCAGTTCCGACAGGGCCTATGGCTACACCTTC; CDR3 protein: CASSSDRAYGYTF
CDR3 length: 15; D gene: -; V gene: TRBV19; clone size: -; J gene: TRBJ1-6; CDR3 DNA: TGTGCCAGTAGTGCCTGGGAAGGGGATAATTCACCCCTCCACTTT; CDR3 protein: CASSAWEGDNSPLHF
CDR3 length: 12; D gene: -; V gene: TRBV6-5; clone size: -; J gene: TRBJ1-2; CDR3 DNA: TGTGCCAGCAGCCCCAATTCCTATGGCTACACCTTC; CDR3 protein: CASSPNSYGYTF
CDR3 length: 14; D gene: -; V gene: TRBV20-1; clone size: -; J gene: TRBJ2-2; CDR3 DNA: TGCAGTGCTAGTCGAGGACCGAACACCGGGGAGCTGTTTTTT; CDR3 protein: CSASRGPNTGELFF
CDR3 length: 18; D gene: TRBD2; V gene: TRBV9; clone size: once; J gene: TRBJ2-7; CDR3 DNA: TGTGCCAGCAGCGTAGCCCTTCCTACCCCCGGGGGGGCCTACGAGCAGTACTTC; CDR3 protein: CASSVALPTPGGAYEQYF
CDR3 length: 20; D gene: TRBD1; V gene: TRBV6-7; clone size: -; J gene: TRBJ2-2; CDR3 DNA: TGTGCCAGCAGTTACGGGACAGGGGGCCCGACCCAAACGAACACCGGGGAGCTGTTTTTT; CDR3 protein: CASSYGTGGPTQTNTGELFF
CDR3 length: 13; D gene: -; V gene: TRBV11-1; clone size: -; J gene: TRBJ1-1; CDR3 DNA: TGTGCCACCCGCTCGCAGGCGAACACTGAAGCTTTCTTT; CDR3 protein: CATRSQANTEAFF
CDR3 length: 13; D gene: -; V gene: TRBV5-1; clone size: -; J gene: TRBJ1-2; CDR3 DNA: TGCGCCAGCAATGAGGGAACAAACTATGGCTACACCTTC; CDR3 protein: CASNEGTNYGYTF
CDR3 length: 15; D gene: -; V gene: TRBV27; clone size: -; J gene: TRBJ1-3; CDR3 DNA: TGTGCCAGCAGTTCCCTTGGCGACCTGGGAAACACCATATATTTT; CDR3 protein: CASSSLGDLGNTIYF
CDR3 length: 15; D gene: -; V gene: TRBV28; clone size: -; J gene: TRBJ2-5; CDR3 DNA: TGTGCCAGCAAGAAGCTTGACAGTACCCAAGAGACCCAGTACTTC; CDR3 protein: CASKKLDSTQETQYF
CDR3 length: 15; D gene: -; V gene: TRBV24-1; clone size: -; J gene: TRBJ2-7; CDR3 DNA: TGTGCCACCAGTCGGGGCGGCGAGAGCTCCTACGAGCAGTACTTC; CDR3 protein: CATSRGGESSYEQYF
CDR3 length: 14; D gene: TRBD1; V gene: TRBV6-6; clone size: -; J gene: TRBJ1-2; CDR3 DNA: TGTGCCAGCAGTGACAGGGGGGCTAACTATGGCTACACCTTC; CDR3 protein: CASSDRGANYGYTF
CDR3 length: 15; D gene: -; V gene: TRBV15; clone size: -; J gene: TRBJ2-5; CDR3 DNA: TGTGCCACCAGCAGAGACAGGGGATCCCAAGAGACCCAGTACTTC; CDR3 protein: CATSRDRGSQETQYF
CDR3 length: 14; D gene: TRBD1; V gene: TRBV6-1; clone size: -; J gene: TRBJ2-5; CDR3 DNA: TGTGCCAGCAGTGAACTGGGGACAGGGGAGACCCAGTACTTC; CDR3 protein: CASSELGTGETQYF
CDR3 length: 15; D gene: TRBD2; V gene: TRBV10-2; clone size: medium-sized; J gene: TRBJ2-7; CDR3 DNA: TGCGCCAGTGGGAAAGGAGCGGGGGGGCCCCACGAGCAGTACTTC; CDR3 protein: CASGKGAGGPHEQYF
CDR3 length: 15; D gene: TRBD2; V gene: TRBV11-2; clone size: -; J gene: TRBJ2-2; CDR3 DNA: TGTGCCAGCAGCTTACCTAGCGGGATTACCGGGGAGCTGTTTTTT; CDR3 protein: CASSLPSGITGELFF
CDR3 length: 14; D gene: -; V gene: TRBV3-1/TRBV3-2; clone size: -; J gene: TRBJ1-6; CDR3 DNA: TGTGCCAGCAGCCTAGGACAGAAAAATTCACCCCTCCACTTT; CDR3 protein: CASSLGQKNSPLHF
CDR3 length: 15; D gene: -; V gene: TRBV9; clone size: -; J gene: TRBJ1-3; CDR3 DNA: TGTGCCAGCAGCGTAGGTTCTCGCGGCGGGAACACCATATATTTT; CDR3 protein: CASSVGSRGGNTIYF
CDR3 length: 13; D gene: -; V gene: TRBV19; clone size: -; J gene: TRBJ1-2; CDR3 DNA: TGTGCCAGTAGTATTGACGGTAGCTATGGCTACACCTTC; CDR3 protein: CASSIDGSYGYTF
CDR3 length: 11; D gene: -; V gene: TRBV20-1; clone size: -; J gene: TRBJ1-5; CDR3 DNA: TGCAGTGTTGGCAGCAATCAGCCCCAGCATTTT; CDR3 protein: CSVGSNQPQHF
CDR3 length: 17; D gene: -; V gene: TRBV15; clone size: few; J gene: TRBJ1-4; CDR3 DNA: TGTGCCACCAGCAGAGAGACGGCTCTTGCAACTAATGAAAAACTGTTTTTT; CDR3 protein: CATSRETALATNEKLFF
CDR3 length: 15; D gene: -; V gene: TRBV21-1; clone size: -; J gene: TRBJ2-1; CDR3 DNA: TGTGCCAGCAGCAGATACGGGGGAAACTACAATGAGCAGTTCTTC; CDR3 protein: CASSRYGGNYNEQFF
CDR3 length: 12; D gene: -; V gene: TRBV19; clone size: -; J gene: TRBJ2-3; CDR3 DNA: TGTGCCAGTAGACAAAGCGGAGATACGCAGTATTTT; CDR3 protein: CASRQSGDTQYF
CDR3 length: 16; D gene: -; V gene: TRBV4-1; clone size: -; J gene: TRBJ1-5; CDR3 DNA: TGCGCCAGCAGCCAAGTGGTCGGGCAGGGGAATCAGCCCCAGCATTTT; CDR3 protein: CASSQVVGQGNQPQHF
CDR3 length: 14; D gene: -; V gene: TRBV5-4; clone size: -; J gene: TRBJ1-6; CDR3 DNA: TGTGCCAGCAGCTTGGACAGCTTGAATTCACCCCTCCACTTT; CDR3 protein: CASSLDSLNSPLHF
CDR3 length: 16; D gene: TRBD2; V gene: TRBV7-9; clone size: -; J gene: TRBJ2-5; CDR3 DNA: TGTGCCAGCAGCTTAGTACTAGCGGGAGGAGTGGAGACCCAGTACTTC; CDR3 protein: CASSLVLAGGVETQYF
CDR3 length: 17; D gene: TRBD2; V gene: TRBV19; clone size: -; J gene: TRBJ2-2; CDR3 DNA: TGTGCCAGTAGCCCAGCTAGCGGGAGGGCGCGAACCGGGGAGCTGTTTTTT; CDR3 protein: CASSPASGRARTGELFF
CDR3 length: 15; D gene: TRBD2; V gene: TRBV7-9; clone size: -; J gene: TRBJ2-1; CDR3 DNA: TGTGCCAGCAGCTTGGAGCGGGAGGGCCGCAATGAGCAGTTCTTC; CDR3 protein: CASSLEREGRNEQFF
CDR3 length: 16; D gene: TRBD2; V gene: TRBV6-6; clone size: -; J gene: TRBJ2-1; CDR3 DNA: TGTGCCAGCAGGGGACTAGCGGGAGTCTCCTACAATGAGCAGTTCTTC; CDR3 protein: CASRGLAGVSYNEQFF
CDR3 length: 15; D gene: TRBD1; V gene: TRBV19; clone size: -; J gene: TRBJ1-5; CDR3 DNA: TGTGCCAGTAGCCCCCAAGAGGGGGCAGGGCAGCCCCAGCATTTT; CDR3 protein: CASSPQEGAGQPQHF